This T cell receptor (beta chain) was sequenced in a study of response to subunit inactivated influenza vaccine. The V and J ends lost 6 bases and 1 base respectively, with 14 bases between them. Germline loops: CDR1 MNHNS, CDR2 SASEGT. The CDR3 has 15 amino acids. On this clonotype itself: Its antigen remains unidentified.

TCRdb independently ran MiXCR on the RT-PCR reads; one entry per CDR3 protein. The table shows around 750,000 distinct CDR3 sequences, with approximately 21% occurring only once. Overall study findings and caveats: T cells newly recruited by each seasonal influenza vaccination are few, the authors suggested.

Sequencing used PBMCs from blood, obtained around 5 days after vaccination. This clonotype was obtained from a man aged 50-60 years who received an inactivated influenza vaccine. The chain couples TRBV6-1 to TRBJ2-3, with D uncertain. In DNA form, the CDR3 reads TGTGCCAGCAGAATCCCTGGTGGGGGCACAGATACGCAGTATTTT. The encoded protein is CASRIPGGGTDTQYF.